The clone carrying this T cell receptor delta chain appeared a few times. The protein in TCRdb stems from a much larger clone and differs at residue 14 from this DNA's translation, likely a read error; here the protein is translated from the DNA. The CDR3 totals 19 residues. The V gene's germline CDR1 is GEAIGNYY and CDR2 EKD. Trimming removed 0 bases from V and 3 bases from J; junction bases left unmatched: 17. TCRdb reapplied CATT to the RT-PCR reads. Of just over 15,000 delta-chain clones listed, approximately 8.8% are singletons. This record comes from a study of gamma-delta T cells after stem cell transplantation.

The sequence derives from a human donor. It is not recorded whose cells these are; they may come from a transplant donor. The sample taken for sequencing was gamma-delta T cells. The chain carries TRDV2 and TRDJ1, with 8 bases that match TRDD3. CDR3 loop: CACDTLELGVPYLADKLIF. In DNA, the CDR3 is TGTGCCTGTGACACCCTGGAACTGGGGGTCCCTTACCTCGCCGATAAACTCATCTTT.